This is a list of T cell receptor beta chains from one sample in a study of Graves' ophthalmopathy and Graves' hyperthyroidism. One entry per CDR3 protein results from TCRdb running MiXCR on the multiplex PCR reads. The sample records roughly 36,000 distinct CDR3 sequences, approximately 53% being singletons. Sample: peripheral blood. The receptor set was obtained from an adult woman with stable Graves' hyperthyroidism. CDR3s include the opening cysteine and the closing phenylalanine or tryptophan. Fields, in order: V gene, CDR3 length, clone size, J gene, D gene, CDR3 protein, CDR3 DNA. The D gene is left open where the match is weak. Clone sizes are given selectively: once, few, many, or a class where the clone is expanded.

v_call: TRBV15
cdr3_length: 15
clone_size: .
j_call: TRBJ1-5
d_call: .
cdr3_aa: CATSRDMGSNQPQHF
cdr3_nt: TGTGCCACCAGCAGAGATATGGGGTCCAATCAGCCCCAGCATTTT

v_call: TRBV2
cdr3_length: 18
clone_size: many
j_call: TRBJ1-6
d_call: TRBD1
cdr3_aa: CASRGIRTGAFYNSPLHF
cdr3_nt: TGTGCCAGCAGAGGAATAAGGACAGGGGCCTTTTATAATTCACCCCTCCACTTT

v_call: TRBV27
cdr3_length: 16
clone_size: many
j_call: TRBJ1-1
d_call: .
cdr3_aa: CASTMGLGTLGTEAFF
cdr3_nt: TGTGCCAGCACTATGGGGCTGGGCACCCTGGGCACTGAAGCTTTCTTT

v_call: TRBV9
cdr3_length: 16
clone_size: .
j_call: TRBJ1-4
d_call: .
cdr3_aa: CASSAVAAGTNEKLFF
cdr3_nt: TGTGCCAGCAGCGCCGTAGCGGCCGGGACTAATGAAAAACTGTTTTTT

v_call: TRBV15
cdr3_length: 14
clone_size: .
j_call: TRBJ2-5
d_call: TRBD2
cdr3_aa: CATGRHAGEETQYF
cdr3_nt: TGTGCCACCGGGCGGCACGCGGGAGAGGAGACCCAGTACTTC

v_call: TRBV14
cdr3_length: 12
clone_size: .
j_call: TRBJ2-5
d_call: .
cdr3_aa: CASNQGGETQYF
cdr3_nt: TGTGCCAGCAACCAGGGGGGTGAGACCCAGTACTTC

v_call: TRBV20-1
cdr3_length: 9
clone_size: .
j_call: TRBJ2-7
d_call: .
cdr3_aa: CSARDEQYF
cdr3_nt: TGCAGTGCTAGAGACGAGCAATACTTC

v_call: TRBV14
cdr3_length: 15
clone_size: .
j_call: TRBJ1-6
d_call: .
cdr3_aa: CASSPGPSSLSPLHF
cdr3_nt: TGTGCCAGCAGCCCCGGCCCGAGTTCACTTTCACCCCTCCACTTT

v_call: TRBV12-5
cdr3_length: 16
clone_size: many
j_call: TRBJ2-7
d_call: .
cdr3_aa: CASGLVRAAPSYEQYF
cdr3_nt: TGTGCTAGTGGTTTGGTACGGGCGGCCCCCTCCTACGAGCAGTACTTC

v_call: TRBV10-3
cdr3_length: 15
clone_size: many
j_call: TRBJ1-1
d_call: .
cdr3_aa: CAISEPQDGNTEAFF
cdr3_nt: TGTGCCATCAGTGAGCCCCAGGACGGGAACACTGAAGCTTTCTTT

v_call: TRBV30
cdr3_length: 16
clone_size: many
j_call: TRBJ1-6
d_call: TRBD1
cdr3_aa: CAWRTPGTGGGSPLHF
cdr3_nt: TGTGCCTGGAGGACCCCCGGGACAGGGGGTGGTTCACCCCTCCACTTT

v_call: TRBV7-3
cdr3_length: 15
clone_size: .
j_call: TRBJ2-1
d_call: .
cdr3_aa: CASSLGLAPYNEQFF
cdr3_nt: TGTGCCAGCAGCTTAGGGCTAGCGCCTTACAATGAGCAGTTCTTC

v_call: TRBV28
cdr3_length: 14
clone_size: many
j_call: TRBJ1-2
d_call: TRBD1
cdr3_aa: CASSPSGQAPPDTF
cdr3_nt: TGTGCCAGCAGTCCCTCCGGACAGGCGCCCCCCGACACCTTC

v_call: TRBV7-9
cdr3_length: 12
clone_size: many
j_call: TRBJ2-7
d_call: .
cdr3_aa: CASSRSSGEQYF
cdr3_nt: TGTGCCAGCAGCCGGTCCTCGGGCGAGCAGTACTTC

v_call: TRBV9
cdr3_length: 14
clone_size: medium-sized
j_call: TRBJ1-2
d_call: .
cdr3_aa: CASSVGGAADGYTF
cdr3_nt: TGTGCCAGCAGCGTAGGCGGGGCCGCCGATGGCTACACCTTC

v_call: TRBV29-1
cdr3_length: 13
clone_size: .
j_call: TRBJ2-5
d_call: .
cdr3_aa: CSVERVVYETQYF
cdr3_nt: TGCAGCGTTGAACGTGTGGTGTATGAGACCCAGTACTTC

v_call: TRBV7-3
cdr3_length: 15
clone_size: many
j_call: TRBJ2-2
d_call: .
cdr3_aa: CASSFGATNTGELFF
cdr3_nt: TGTGCCAGCAGCTTCGGGGCTACGAACACCGGGGAGCTGTTTTTT

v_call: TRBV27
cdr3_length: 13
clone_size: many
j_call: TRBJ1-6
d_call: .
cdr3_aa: CASSLSGDSPLHF
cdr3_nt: TGTGCCAGCAGTTTGTCCGGGGATTCACCCCTCCACTTT

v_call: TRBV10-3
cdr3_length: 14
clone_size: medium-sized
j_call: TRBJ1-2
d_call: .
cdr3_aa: CAISRYAEAYGYTF
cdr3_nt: TGTGCCATCAGCAGATATGCGGAAGCCTATGGCTACACCTTC

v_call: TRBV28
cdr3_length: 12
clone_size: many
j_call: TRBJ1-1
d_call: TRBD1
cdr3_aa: CASSAQGAPAFF
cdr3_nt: TGTGCCAGCAGCGCGCAGGGGGCGCCAGCTTTCTTT

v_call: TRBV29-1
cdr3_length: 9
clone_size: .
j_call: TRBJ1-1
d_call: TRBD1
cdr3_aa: CSDRGIAFF
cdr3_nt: TGCAGCGACAGGGGTATAGCTTTCTTT

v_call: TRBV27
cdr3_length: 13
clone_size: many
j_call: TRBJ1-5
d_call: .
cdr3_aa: CASSSGVSQPQHF
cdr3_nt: TGTGCCAGCAGTTCAGGGGTATCTCAGCCCCAGCATTTT

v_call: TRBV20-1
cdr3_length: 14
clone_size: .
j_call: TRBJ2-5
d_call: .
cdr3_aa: CSASSIRGPQTQYF
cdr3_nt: TGCAGTGCTAGTTCGATTCGAGGGCCGCAGACCCAGTACTTC

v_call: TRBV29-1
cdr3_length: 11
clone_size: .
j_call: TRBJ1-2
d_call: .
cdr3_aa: CSSTGYGGYTF
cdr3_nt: TGCAGCTCGACGGGATATGGGGGCTACACCTTC

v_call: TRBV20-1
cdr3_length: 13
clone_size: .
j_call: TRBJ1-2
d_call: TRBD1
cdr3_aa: CSARGQGAGGYTF
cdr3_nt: TGCAGTGCTAGAGGGCAGGGGGCGGGTGGCTACACCTTC

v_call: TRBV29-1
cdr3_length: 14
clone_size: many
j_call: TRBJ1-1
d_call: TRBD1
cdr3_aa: CSVEGQGFNTEAFF
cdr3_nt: TGCAGCGTTGAGGGACAGGGTTTCAACACTGAAGCTTTCTTT

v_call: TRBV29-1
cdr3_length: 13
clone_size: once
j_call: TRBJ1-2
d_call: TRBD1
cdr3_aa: CSVGQGVNYGYTF
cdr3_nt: TGCAGCGTGGGACAGGGGGTAAACTATGGCTACACCTTC

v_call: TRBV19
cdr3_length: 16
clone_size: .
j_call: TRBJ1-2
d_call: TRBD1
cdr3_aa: CASSAGTGGYDYGYTF
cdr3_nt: TGTGCCAGTAGTGCTGGGACAGGGGGCTACGACTATGGCTACACCTTC

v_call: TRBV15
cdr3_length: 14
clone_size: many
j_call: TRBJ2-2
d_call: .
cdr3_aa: CATSRDPEVGELFF
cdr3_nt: TGTGCCACCAGCAGAGATCCCGAGGTCGGGGAGCTGTTTTTT

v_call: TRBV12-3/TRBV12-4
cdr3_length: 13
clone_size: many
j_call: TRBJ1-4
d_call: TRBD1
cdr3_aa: CASRTGWNEKLFF
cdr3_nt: TGTGCCAGCAGGACAGGGTGGAATGAAAAACTGTTTTTT

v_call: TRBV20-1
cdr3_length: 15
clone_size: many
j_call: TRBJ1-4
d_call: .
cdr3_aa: CSARRYGTTNEKLFF
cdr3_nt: TGCAGTGCTAGGCGGTATGGGACAACTAATGAAAAACTGTTTTTT

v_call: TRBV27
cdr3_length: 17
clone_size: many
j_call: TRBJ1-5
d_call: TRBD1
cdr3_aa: CASSLSVQGNGHQPQHF
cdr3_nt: TGTGCCAGCAGTTTATCGGTACAGGGGAACGGGCATCAGCCCCAGCATTTT

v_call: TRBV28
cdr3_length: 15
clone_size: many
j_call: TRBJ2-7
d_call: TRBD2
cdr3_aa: CASSLGLAGGYEQYF
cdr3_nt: TGTGCCAGCAGTCTTGGACTAGCGGGAGGGTACGAGCAGTACTTC

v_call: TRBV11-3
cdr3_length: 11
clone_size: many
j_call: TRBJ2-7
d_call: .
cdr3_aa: CASSPDREQYF
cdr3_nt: TGTGCCAGCAGCCCAGACAGGGAGCAGTACTTC

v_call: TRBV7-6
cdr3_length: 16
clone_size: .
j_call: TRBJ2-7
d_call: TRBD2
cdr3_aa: CASSLGGGRALDEQYF
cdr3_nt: TGTGCCAGCAGCTTAGGGGGCGGGAGGGCCTTAGACGAGCAGTACTTC

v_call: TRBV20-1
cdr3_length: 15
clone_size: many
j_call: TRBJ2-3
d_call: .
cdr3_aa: CSARHPQRITDTRYF
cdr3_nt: TGCAGTGCTAGACACCCCCAGCGGATAACAGATACGCGGTATTTT

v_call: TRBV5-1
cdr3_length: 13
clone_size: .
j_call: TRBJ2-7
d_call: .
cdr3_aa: CASSLTRGHEQHF
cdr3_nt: TGCGCCAGCAGCTTGACCAGGGGTCACGAGCAGCACTTC

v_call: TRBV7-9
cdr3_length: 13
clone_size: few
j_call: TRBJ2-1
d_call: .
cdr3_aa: CASSLASNNEQFF
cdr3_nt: TGTGCCAGCAGCTTAGCCTCCAACAATGAGCAGTTCTTC

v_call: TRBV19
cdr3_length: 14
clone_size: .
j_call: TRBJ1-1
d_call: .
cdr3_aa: CASSVMVGNTEAFF
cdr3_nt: TGTGCCAGTAGTGTGATGGTGGGGAACACTGAAGCTTTCTTT

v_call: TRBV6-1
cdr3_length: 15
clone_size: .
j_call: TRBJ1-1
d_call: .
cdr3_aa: CASTPDGAENTEAFF
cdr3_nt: TGCGCCAGCACCCCCGACGGGGCTGAGAACACTGAAGCTTTCTTT

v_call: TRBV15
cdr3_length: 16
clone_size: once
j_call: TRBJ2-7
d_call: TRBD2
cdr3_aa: CAASGEPGLAGHEQYF
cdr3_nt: TGTGCCGCCAGCGGAGAACCGGGACTAGCGGGACACGAGCAGTACTTC

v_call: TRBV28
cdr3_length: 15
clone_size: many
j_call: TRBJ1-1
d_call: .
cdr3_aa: CASSPPGPLNTEAFF
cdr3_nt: TGTGCCAGCAGTCCCCCGGGACCCCTGAACACTGAAGCTTTCTTT

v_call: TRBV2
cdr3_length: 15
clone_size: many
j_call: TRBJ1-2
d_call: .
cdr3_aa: CASTQWGGRGYGYTF
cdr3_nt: TGTGCCAGCACCCAATGGGGGGGGCGAGGATATGGCTACACCTTC

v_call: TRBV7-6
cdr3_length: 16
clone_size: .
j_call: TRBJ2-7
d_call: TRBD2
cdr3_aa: CASSQAGTSGGREQYF
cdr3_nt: TGTGCCAGCAGCCAGGCCGGGACTAGCGGGGGACGCGAGCAGTACTTC

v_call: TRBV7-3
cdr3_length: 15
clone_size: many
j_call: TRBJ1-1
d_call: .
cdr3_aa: CASSPSGTPSTEAFF
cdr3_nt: TGTGCCAGCAGCCCCTCCGGGACCCCGAGCACTGAAGCTTTCTTT

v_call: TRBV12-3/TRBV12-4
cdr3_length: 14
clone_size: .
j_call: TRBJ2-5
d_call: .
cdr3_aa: CASSPDLGLETQYF
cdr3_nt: TGTGCCAGCAGTCCAGACTTGGGACTTGAGACCCAGTACTTC

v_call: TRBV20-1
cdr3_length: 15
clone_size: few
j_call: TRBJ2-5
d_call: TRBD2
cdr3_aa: CSARGTSGSGETQYF
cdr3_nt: TGCAGTGCTAGGGGAACTAGCGGGAGCGGTGAGACCCAGTACTTC

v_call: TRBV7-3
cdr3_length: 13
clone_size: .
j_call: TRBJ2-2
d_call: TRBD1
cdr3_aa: CASGPGGTGELVF
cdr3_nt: TGTGCCAGCGGCCCAGGGGGCACCGGGGAGCTGGTTTTT

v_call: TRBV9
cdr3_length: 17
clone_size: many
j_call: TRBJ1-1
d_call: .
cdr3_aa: CASSPQRDGRWNTEAFF
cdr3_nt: TGTGCCAGCAGCCCTCAAAGGGACGGCAGATGGAACACTGAAGCTTTCTTT

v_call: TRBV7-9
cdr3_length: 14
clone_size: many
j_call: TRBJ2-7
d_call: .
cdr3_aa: CASSLAGPPGEQYF
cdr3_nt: TGTGCCAGCAGCTTAGCCGGGCCCCCGGGGGAGCAGTACTTC

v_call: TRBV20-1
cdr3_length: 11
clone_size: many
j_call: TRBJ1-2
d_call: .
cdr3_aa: CSAISGGLYTF
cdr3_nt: TGCAGTGCTATATCCGGGGGGCTCTACACCTTC

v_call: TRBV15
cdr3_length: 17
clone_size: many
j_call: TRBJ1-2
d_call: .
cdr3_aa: CATSREPGAWSNYGYTF
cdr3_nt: TGTGCCACCAGCAGAGAACCTGGAGCTTGGTCTAACTATGGCTACACCTTC

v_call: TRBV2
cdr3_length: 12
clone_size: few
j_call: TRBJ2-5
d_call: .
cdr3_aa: CARRTGQETQYF
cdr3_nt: TGTGCCAGACGAACAGGGCAGGAGACCCAGTACTTC

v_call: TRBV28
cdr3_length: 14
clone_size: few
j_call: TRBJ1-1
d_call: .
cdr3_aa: CASSWDGSNTEASF
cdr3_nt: TGTGCCAGCAGCTGGGACGGCTCGAACACTGAAGCTTCCTTT

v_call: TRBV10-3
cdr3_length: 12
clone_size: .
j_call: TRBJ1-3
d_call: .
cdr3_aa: CASRPSGNTIYF
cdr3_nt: TGTGCCAGCAGACCCTCTGGAAACACCATATATTTT

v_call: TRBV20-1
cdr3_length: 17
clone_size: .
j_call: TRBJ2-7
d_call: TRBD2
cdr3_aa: CSARRLAGPSPKYEQYF
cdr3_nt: TGCAGTGCTAGACGGCTAGCGGGACCGTCCCCTAAATACGAGCAGTACTTC

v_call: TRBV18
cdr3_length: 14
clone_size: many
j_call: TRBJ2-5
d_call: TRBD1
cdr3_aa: CASSRTGTSETQYF
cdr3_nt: TGTGCCAGCTCCCGGACAGGGACGTCGGAGACCCAGTACTTC

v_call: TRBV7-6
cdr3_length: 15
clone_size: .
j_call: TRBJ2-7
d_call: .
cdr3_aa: CASSLGTAGPYEQYF
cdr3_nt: TGTGCCAGCAGCTTAGGGACAGCGGGACCCTACGAGCAGTACTTC

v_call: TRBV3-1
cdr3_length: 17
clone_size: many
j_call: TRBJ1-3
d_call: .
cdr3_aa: CASSQGMSRLSGNTIYF
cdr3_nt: TGTGCCAGCAGCCAAGGGATGTCGAGGCTGTCTGGAAACACCATATATTTT